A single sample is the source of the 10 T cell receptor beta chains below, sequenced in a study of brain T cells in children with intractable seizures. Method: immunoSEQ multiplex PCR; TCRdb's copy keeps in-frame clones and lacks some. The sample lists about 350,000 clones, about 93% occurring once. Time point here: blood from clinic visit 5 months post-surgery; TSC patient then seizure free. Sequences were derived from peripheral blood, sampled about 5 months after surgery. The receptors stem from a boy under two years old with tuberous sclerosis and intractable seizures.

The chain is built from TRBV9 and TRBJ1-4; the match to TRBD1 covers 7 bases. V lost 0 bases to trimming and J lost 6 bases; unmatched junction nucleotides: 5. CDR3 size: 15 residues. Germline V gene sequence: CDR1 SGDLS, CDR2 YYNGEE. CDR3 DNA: TGTGCCAGCAGCGTAGTAGGGGGCTCCGATGAAAAACTGTTTTTT. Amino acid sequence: CASSVVGGSDEKLFF.

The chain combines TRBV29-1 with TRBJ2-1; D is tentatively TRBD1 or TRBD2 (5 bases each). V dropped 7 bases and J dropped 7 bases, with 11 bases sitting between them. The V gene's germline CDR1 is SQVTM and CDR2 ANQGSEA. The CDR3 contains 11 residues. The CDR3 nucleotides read TGCAGCGCAAACGGGGCAAATGAGCAGTTCTTC. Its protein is CSANGANEQFF.

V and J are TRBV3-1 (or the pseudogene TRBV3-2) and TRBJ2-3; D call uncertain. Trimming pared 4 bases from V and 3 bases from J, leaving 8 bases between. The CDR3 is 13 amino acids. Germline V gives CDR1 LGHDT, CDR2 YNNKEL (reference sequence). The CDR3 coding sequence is TGTGCCAGCAGCCGAGTTTCGACAGATACGCAGTATTTT. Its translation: CASSRVSTDTQYF.

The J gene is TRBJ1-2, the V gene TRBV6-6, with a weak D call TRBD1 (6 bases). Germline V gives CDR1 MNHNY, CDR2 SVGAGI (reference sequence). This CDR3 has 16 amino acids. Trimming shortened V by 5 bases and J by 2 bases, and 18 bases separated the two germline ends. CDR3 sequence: CASSRGGVFGNYGYTF. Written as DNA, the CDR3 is TGTGCCAGCAGTCGAGGGGGGGTGTTTGGAAACTATGGCTACACCTTC.

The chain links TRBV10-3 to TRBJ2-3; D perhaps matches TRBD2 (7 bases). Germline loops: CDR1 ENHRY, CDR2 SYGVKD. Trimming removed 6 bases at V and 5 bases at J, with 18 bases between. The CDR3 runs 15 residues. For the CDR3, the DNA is TGTGCCATCAGGGAGGAGGGGGGGATCGGAGATACGCAGTATTTT. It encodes CAIREEGGIGDTQYF.

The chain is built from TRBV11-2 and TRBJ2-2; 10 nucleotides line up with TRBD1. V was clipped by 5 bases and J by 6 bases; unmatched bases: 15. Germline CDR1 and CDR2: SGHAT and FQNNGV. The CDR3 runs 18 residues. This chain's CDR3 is CASSPHAGTGVKSGELFF. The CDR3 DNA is TGTGCCAGCAGCCCCCATGCGGGGACAGGGGTAAAATCCGGGGAGCTGTTTTTT.

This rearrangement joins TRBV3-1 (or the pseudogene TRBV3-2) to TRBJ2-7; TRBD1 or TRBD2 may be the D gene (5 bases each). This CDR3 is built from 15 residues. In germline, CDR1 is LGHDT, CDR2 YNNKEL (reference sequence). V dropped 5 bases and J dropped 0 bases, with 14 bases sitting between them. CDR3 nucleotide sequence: TGTGCCAGCAGCGGGGGTAGGAGGAGCTCCTACGAGCAGTACTTC. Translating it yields CASSGGRRSSYEQYF.

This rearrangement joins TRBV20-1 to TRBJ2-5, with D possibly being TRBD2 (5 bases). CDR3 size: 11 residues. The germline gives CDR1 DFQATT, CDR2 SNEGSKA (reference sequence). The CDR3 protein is CSPARGETQYF. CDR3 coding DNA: TGCAGCCCCGCACGAGGGGAGACCCAGTACTTC.

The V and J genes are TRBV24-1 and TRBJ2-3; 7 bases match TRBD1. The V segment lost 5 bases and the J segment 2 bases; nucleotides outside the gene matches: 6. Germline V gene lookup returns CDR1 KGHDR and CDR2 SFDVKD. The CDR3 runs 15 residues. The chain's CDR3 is CATSVAGGNTDTQYF. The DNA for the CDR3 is TGTGCCACCAGTGTTGCAGGGGGAAACACAGATACGCAGTATTTT.

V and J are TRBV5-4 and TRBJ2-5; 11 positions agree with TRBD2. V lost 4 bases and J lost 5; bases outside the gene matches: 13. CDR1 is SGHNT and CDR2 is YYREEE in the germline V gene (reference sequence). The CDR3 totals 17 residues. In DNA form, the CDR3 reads TGTGCCAGCAGCCAAAGCTTAGCGGGGGGGCTAGGGGAGACCCAGTACTTC. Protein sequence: CASSQSLAGGLGETQYF.